This T cell receptor beta chain was recovered during a study of radiation and T cells in renal cell carcinoma. Study results and limitations: From baseline, blood top tumor clonotypes peaked at 2 weeks post-radiation.

Turning to this clone: The antigen remains unidentified.

The method was immunoSEQ multiplex PCR; TCRdb's version includes in-frame clones alone and lacks a portion of them. Of about 78,000 clones listed, roughly nine tenths are singletons. This CDR3 is 12 amino acids long. With 6 bases clipped from V and 6 bases from J, the junction kept 4 bases outside the gene matches. CDR1 and CDR2 from the germline V gene are SEHNR and FQNEAQ (reference sequence). Time point defined: blood 4 weeks post-SBRT, at nephrectomy. The treatment was: 15 Gy SBRT to primary tumor, nephrectomy 4 weeks later. Nephrectomy followed 15 Gy stereotactic body radiation by 4 weeks. This renal cell carcinoma was of the clear cell type.

The chain carries TRBV7-9 and TRBJ1-2; 7 nucleotides line up with TRBD1. The specimen was blood, collected from a patient whose treatment included radiotherapy and nephrectomy. The receptor's source is a woman between 65 and 79 years old with renal cell carcinoma. CDR3 amino acids: CASSPTGDGYTF. The CDR3 DNA is TGTGCCAGCAGTCCAACAGGGGATGGCTACACCTTC.